This T cell receptor beta chain was observed in a study of somatic mutations in cytotoxic T cells in rheumatoid arthritis. Study information: Immediately following diagnosis and ahead of any treatment, patient blood (roughly 30 ml EDTA) was drawn.

Study-wide results and limits: Between rheumatoid arthritis patients and age-matched healthy controls, CD8+ T-cell clonality showed no significant difference.

Sequencing was performed with immunoSEQ multiplex PCR; in TCRdb, only in-frame clones are kept and a portion is missing. The sample contains approximately 21,000 clones, about four fifths of which appear only once. Looked up from germline, CDR1 is LGHNA and CDR2 is YSLEER. V dropped 0 bases and J dropped 2 bases, with 10 bases sitting between them. The CDR3 is made up of 15 amino acids. On this clone: Its antigen is not known.

This rearrangement joins TRBV4-3 to TRBJ1-2, with TRBD1 as a possible D gene (6 bases). Material for sequencing was CD8+ T cells sorted from blood. The clonotype was recovered from an adult with rheumatoid arthritis. The CDR3 reads CASSQDQGGNYGYTF. As DNA, the CDR3 is TGCGCCAGCAGCCAAGATCAAGGGGGAAACTATGGCTACACCTTC.